These 10 T cell receptor beta chains originate from one sample sequenced in a study of identical twins. MiXCR was run by TCRdb on the 5' RACE reads, yielding one entry per CDR3 protein. This table holds around 470,000 distinct CDR3 sequences, 11% to 15% found once. These data were likewise used in another study, on yellow fever vaccine responses in identical twins.

The sample was CD4+ T cells sorted from blood. Receptors were obtained from a woman aged 18 to 35 in good health.

There are many counts of this clonotype. This chain joins TRBV5-1 and TRBJ1-6; D is uncertain. CDR1 is SGHRS, CDR2 YFSETQ, per germline. CDR3 length: 13 residues. Trimming stripped 4 bases from V and 6 bases from J, with 8 bases between. The CDR3 protein is CASSRLLNSPLHF. CDR3 sequence (DNA): TGCGCCAGCAGCCGATTGCTTAATTCACCCCTCCACTTT.

This clonotype has only a few counts. The J gene is TRBJ2-1, the V gene TRBV20-1; D might be TRBD2 (5 bases). Germline CDR1 reads DFQATT; CDR2 reads SNEGSKA (reference sequence). With 1 base removed from V and 4 bases from J, the gap between germline ends came to 8 bases. This CDR3 is 13 amino acids long. The CDR3 nucleotides read TGCAGTGCTAGAGGAGGGATTTACAATGAGCAGTTCTTC. Translation: CSARGGIYNEQFF.

This chain joins TRBV20-1 and TRBJ2-2; 8 bases are shared with TRBD1. The germline V gene has CDR1 DFQATT and CDR2 SNEGSKA (reference sequence). Losses at the gene ends were 6 bases for V and 1 base for J; bases not matched to a gene: 4. The CDR3 covers 14 residues. Written as DNA, the CDR3 is TGCAGTGCCGGACAGGGATTGAACACCGGGGAGCTGTTTTTT. It yields the protein CSAGQGLNTGELFF.

This chain joins TRBV5-1 and TRBJ2-7; D is possibly TRBD1 or TRBD2 (6 bases each). V was pared by 4 bases and J by 3 bases, with 14 bases between. Germline V gene data show CDR1 as SGHRS and CDR2 as YFSETQ. This CDR3 has 14 residues. Written as DNA, the CDR3 is TGCGCCAGCAGCACCCGACTAGGGGGCTACGAGCAGTACTTC. Encoded protein: CASSTRLGGYEQYF.

In this sample, this clonotype turned up a few times. This sequence joins TRBV9 and TRBJ1-2; D perhaps matches TRBD1 (5 bases). This CDR3 comprises 13 residues. Trimming cost V 3 bases and J 7 bases, with 13 bases left between them. The germline V gene has CDR1 SGDLS and CDR2 YYNGEE. CDR3 loop: CASSGGARLGYTF. The CDR3 DNA follows: TGTGCCAGCAGCGGCGGGGCGCGGCTTGGCTACACCTTC.

This clonotype was seen a few times. This chain connects TRBV7-2 to TRBJ2-5, with a possible D match to TRBD2 (7 bases). CDR1 is SGHTA and CDR2 is FQGNSA in the germline V gene. This CDR3 region has 17 residues. The ends were cut back, 7 bases at V and 4 bases at J, with 25 bases in the middle. The CDR3 loop is CASTPRGRRGGGETQYF. As DNA, the CDR3 is TGTGCCAGCACCCCCAGAGGGCGTAGGGGGGGAGGAGAGACCCAGTACTTC.

In DNA, the CDR3 is TGTGCCAGCATGAGGTATGGGGCTTATCAGCCCCAGCATTTT. It specifies CASMRYGAYQPQHF. J is TRBJ1-5 and V is TRBV12-3 or TRBV12-4; perhaps TRBD1 as D (5 bases). This CDR3 spans 14 amino acids. Trimming took off 7 bases at V and 5 bases at J, with 15 bases between the two ends.

The rearrangement links TRBV2 to TRBJ2-5; 7 positions agree with TRBD2. J gave up 5 bases and V 7 bases, and 10 bases lay outside the gene matches. Per germline, CDR1 SNHLY and CDR2 FYNNEI. The CDR3 totals 14 residues. This CDR3 is CASKVGLVPETQYF. Here the CDR3 DNA reads TGTGCCAGCAAAGTCGGACTAGTACCCGAGACCCAGTACTTC.

This clonotype was seen more than once but under ten times. The chain employs TRBV18 and TRBJ1-4; D is uncertain. V was clipped by 5 bases and J by 7 bases, with 14 bases between them. In germline, CDR1 is KGHSH, CDR2 LQKENI. This CDR3 comprises 14 residues. DNA of the CDR3: TGTGCCAGCTCATCAGGACGGAGTCGTGAAAAACTGTTTTTT. Translation: CASSSGRSREKLFF.

This chain uses TRBV28 with TRBJ2-5, with D perhaps matching TRBD1 (6 bases). Germline V lookup: CDR1 MDHEN, CDR2 SYDVKM. The CDR3 runs to 14 residues. V was shortened by 1 base and J by 5 bases, with 11 bases between the two germline ends. CDR3 coding DNA: TGTGCCAGCAGTTTATCAGGGGTAGAGGAGACCCAGTACTTC. Encoded protein: CASSLSGVEETQYF.